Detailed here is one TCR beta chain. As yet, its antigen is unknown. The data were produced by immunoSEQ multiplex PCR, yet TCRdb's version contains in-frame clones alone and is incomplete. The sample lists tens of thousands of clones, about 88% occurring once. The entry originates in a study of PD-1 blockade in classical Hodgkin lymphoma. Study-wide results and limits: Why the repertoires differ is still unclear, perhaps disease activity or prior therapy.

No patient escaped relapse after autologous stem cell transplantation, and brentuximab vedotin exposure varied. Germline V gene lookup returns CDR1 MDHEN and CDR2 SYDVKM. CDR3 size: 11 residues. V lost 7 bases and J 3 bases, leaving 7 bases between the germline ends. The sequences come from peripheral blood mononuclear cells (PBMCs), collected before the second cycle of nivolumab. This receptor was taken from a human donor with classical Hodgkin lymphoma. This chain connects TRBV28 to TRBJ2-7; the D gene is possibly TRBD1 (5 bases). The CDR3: CASMQGYEQYF. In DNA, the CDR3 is TGTGCCAGCATGCAGGGCTACGAGCAGTACTTC.